Below, 22 T cell receptor beta chains from the same sample are listed, as sequenced in a study of blood T cell repertoires in COVID-19. Some clones are missing from TCRdb's copy, which holds only in-frame ones; the method was immunoSEQ multiplex PCR. The sample includes a few hundred thousand clones, about 90% seen only once; the top ten take 1.5% to 2.5%. The specimen sequenced was PBMCs or T cells enriched from blood (not recorded which). These TCRs come from a man aged 35 to 55 in a cohort exposed to, infected with or recovered from COVID-19 (not recorded which).

The CDR3 is CASTKGESGNTIYF. The CDR3 DNA reads as TGCGCCAGTACAAAGGGGGAGAGTGGAAACACCATATATTTT. V usage is TRBV5-1 and J usage is TRBJ1-3; weak D call: TRBD1 (6 bases). Germline lookup yields CDR1 SGHRS and CDR2 YFSETQ. Trimming removed 8 bases from V and 3 bases from J, with 15 bases in between. The CDR3 runs 14 residues.

V usage is TRBV3-1 (or the pseudogene TRBV3-2) and J usage is TRBJ2-1; D unresolved. Germline lookup yields CDR1 LGHDT and CDR2 YNNKEL (reference sequence). Trimming took off 2 bases at V and 3 bases at J, with 11 bases between the two ends. This CDR3 spans 15 amino acids. The CDR3 DNA reads as TGTGCCAGCAGCCAAATAACAGCCAGCTACAATGAGCAGTTCTTC. This gives the protein CASSQITASYNEQFF.

The chain couples TRBV6-5 to TRBJ2-7; the match to TRBD2 covers 7 bases. This CDR3 spans 15 amino acids. J lost 2 bases, V lost 7 bases, and 11 bases had no gene match. Germline V gene data show CDR1 as MNHEY and CDR2 as SVGAGI. The CDR3 DNA reads TGTGCCAGCAAACCTGCGGGGGACGGAACCTACGAGCAGTACTTC. Translated, it gives CASKPAGDGTYEQYF.

The chain uses TRBV9 and TRBJ1-1; 8 positions agree with TRBD1. This CDR3 region has 14 residues. The V gene end was trimmed by 4 bases and the J gene end by 5 bases; junction bases not matched to a gene: 7. Germline CDR1 reads SGDLS; CDR2 reads YYNGEE. CDR3 residues: CASSPNRGGTEAFF. The CDR3 nucleotides are TGTGCCAGCAGCCCCAACAGGGGGGGAACTGAAGCTTTCTTT. The variable domain in full, with the rest retrieved from reference TRBV9 and TRBJ1-1, is DSGVTQTPKHLITATGQRVTLRCSPRSGDLSVYWYQQSLDQGLQFLIQYYNGEERAKGNILERFSAQQFPDLHSELNLSSLELGDSALYFCASSPNRGGTEAFFGQGTRLTVV.

This clone was seen a handful of times. V gene TRBV9 combines with J gene TRBJ1-1, with D hard to call. There are 13 residues in the CDR3. Trimming removed 7 bases from V and 2 bases from J, with 12 bases in between. Germline-derived CDR1 and CDR2 are SGDLS and YYNGEE. For the CDR3, the DNA is TGTGCCAGCGGCCCTCAGGTCAACACTGAAGCTTTCTTT. Amino acids: CASGPQVNTEAFF.

V usage is TRBV18 and J usage is TRBJ2-7; D might be TRBD2 (5 bases). Germline loops: CDR1 KGHSH, CDR2 LQKENI. Trimming removed 0 bases at V and 0 bases at J, with 9 bases between. The CDR3 covers 15 residues. The CDR3 protein is CASSPPSASSYEQYF. Here the CDR3 DNA reads TGTGCCAGCTCACCACCTAGCGCGAGCTCCTACGAGCAGTACTTC.

The J gene is TRBJ1-5, the V gene TRBV19, with 9 bases aligning to TRBD1. V trimming: 4 bases; J trimming: 3 bases; junction bases outside the gene matches: 7. The germline CDR1 and CDR2 sequences are LNHDA and SQIVND (reference sequence). This CDR3 is 16 amino acids long. The DNA of the CDR3 is TGTGCCAGTAGTACCCTGACAGGGGGTAACAATCAGCCCCAGCATTTT. This gives the protein CASSTLTGGNNQPQHF.

The chain is built from TRBV18 and TRBJ2-7; 9 bases are shared with TRBD1. Trimming cost V 5 bases and J 6 bases; bases outside gene matches: 8. This CDR3 has 14 residues. Germline-derived CDR1 and CDR2 are KGHSH and LQKENI. In nucleotides, the CDR3 is TGTGCCAGCTCAGGTGGGACAGGGCCTTCCGAGCAGTACTTC. This sequence encodes CASSGGTGPSEQYF.

This rearrangement joins TRBV2 to TRBJ2-2; TRBD2 matches 13 bases. Germline V lookup: CDR1 SNHLY, CDR2 FYNNEI. The CDR3 has 17 residues. Trimming removed 5 bases from V and 6 bases from J; junction bases left unmatched: 9. The CDR3 loop is CASSQGLAGAGAGELFF. The CDR3 region has the DNA TGTGCCAGCAGTCAAGGACTAGCGGGGGCGGGTGCCGGGGAGCTGTTTTTT.

This chain uses TRBV7-9 with TRBJ2-1, with 14 bases that match TRBD2. This CDR3 region has 17 residues. The V gene end was trimmed by 4 bases and the J gene end by 7 bases; junction bases not matched to a gene: 9. Germline CDR1 reads SEHNR; CDR2 reads FQNEAQ (reference sequence). The CDR3 coding sequence is TGTGCCAGCAGCTCCCCCGGACTAGCGGGAGGTAAAAATGAGCAGTTCTTC. Translating gives CASSSPGLAGGKNEQFF. Together with reference TRBV7-9 and TRBJ2-1, the CDR3 gives the full variable domain: DTGVSQNPRHKITKRGQNVTFRCDPISEHNRLYWYRQTLGQGPEFLTYFQNEAQLEKSRLLSDRFSAERPKGSFSTLEIQRTEQGDSAMYLCASSSPGLAGGKNEQFFGPGTRLTVL.

This chain connects TRBV18 to TRBJ1-1; TRBD1 might be the D (5 bases). V dropped 5 bases and J dropped 1 base, with 8 bases sitting between them. Germline-derived CDR1 and CDR2 are KGHSH and LQKENI. This CDR3 contains 13 residues. CDR3 sequence: CASSKTENTEAFF. The DNA of the CDR3 is TGTGCCAGCTCAAAGACAGAGAACACTGAAGCTTTCTTT.

This chain links TRBV5-1 with TRBJ1-3; TRBD1 matches 7 bases. Trimming at V came to 4 bases and at J to 1 base, leaving 8 bases not matched to a gene. CDR1 SGHRS and CDR2 YFSETQ come from the germline V gene. The CDR3 covers 16 residues. The CDR3 coding sequence is TGCGCCAGCAGCACCCGACAGGGTGGATCTGGAAACACCATATATTTT. It translates to CASSTRQGGSGNTIYF. Full variable domain (outside the CDR3, taken from reference TRBV5-1 and TRBJ1-3): KAGVTQTPRYLIKTRGQQVTLSCSPISGHRSVSWYQQTPGQGLQFLFEYFSETQRNKGNFPGRFSGRQFSNSRSEMNVSTLELGDSALYLCASSTRQGGSGNTIYFGEGSWLTVV.

This chain uses TRBV30 with TRBJ2-1; unclear D gene. The CDR3 runs to 13 residues. Trimming stripped 0 bases from V and 4 bases from J, with 7 bases between. CDR1 is GTSNPN, CDR2 SVGIG, per germline (reference sequence). The chain's CDR3 is CAWSVLEYNEQFF. The CDR3, as DNA: TGTGCCTGGAGTGTATTAGAGTACAATGAGCAGTTCTTC.

V gene TRBV15 combines with J gene TRBJ1-5; 7 bases fit TRBD1. This CDR3 region has 17 residues. Germline V CDR1 and CDR2: LNHNV, YYDKDF (reference sequence). J was trimmed by 2 bases and V by 3 bases; bases with no gene match: 10. CDR3 nucleotides: TGTGCCACCAGCAGGAGGGGGTCAACAGGGGGCAATCAGCCCCAGCATTTT. It specifies CATSRRGSTGGNQPQHF.

The sample holds one count of this clone. The chain recombines TRBV11-2 with TRBJ2-7, with TRBD2 matching over 8 bases. V lost 1 base, J lost 4 bases, and 3 bases stayed unmatched. The CDR3 consists of 14 residues. CDR1 is SGHAT, CDR2 FQNNGV, per germline. The CDR3 sequence: CASSLGLARYEQYF. The CDR3 coding sequence is TGTGCCAGCAGCTTAGGACTAGCGAGGTACGAGCAGTACTTC.

The genes are TRBV10-1 and TRBJ2-3, with D maybe TRBD2 (6 bases). Trimming removed 3 bases from V and 4 bases from J, with 11 bases in between. Germline lookup yields CDR1 WNHNN and CDR2 SYGVQD (reference sequence). CDR3 length: 14 residues. CDR3 sequence (DNA): TGCGCCAGCAGTGACTCGTGGGGGGCAGATACGCAGTATTTT. It specifies CASSDSWGADTQYF.

The rearrangement joins TRBV5-1 to TRBJ2-1; D gene uncertain. The CDR3 is 14 amino acids. V was pared by 0 bases and J by 6 bases, with 10 bases between. Per germline, CDR1 SGHRS and CDR2 YFSETQ. In DNA form, the CDR3 reads TGCGCCAGCAGCTTGGATGCGCAACTCAATGAGCAGTTCTTC. It translates to CASSLDAQLNEQFF. Supplemented by reference TRBV5-1 and TRBJ2-1, the full variable domain reads KAGVTQTPRYLIKTRGQQVTLSCSPISGHRSVSWYQQTPGQGLQFLFEYFSETQRNKGNFPGRFSGRQFSNSRSEMNVSTLELGDSALYLCASSLDAQLNEQFFGPGTRLTVL.

Only one count was recorded for this clone. The rearrangement links TRBV7-9 to TRBJ2-3; a weak D match, TRBD2 (5 bases). CDR1 is SEHNR, CDR2 FQNEAQ, per germline (reference sequence). There are 13 residues in the CDR3. The V and J ends lost 4 bases and 4 bases respectively, with 9 bases between them. CDR3 sequence (DNA): TGTGCCAGCAGCTGGGCTAGCTCAGATACGCAGTATTTT. This translates into CASSWASSDTQYF.

This chain joins TRBV5-5 and TRBJ1-5; 8 nucleotides align to TRBD1. Germline assignment: CDR1 SGHKS and CDR2 YYEKEE (reference sequence). The CDR3 totals 16 residues. The V and J ends lost 1 base and 3 bases, in that order; junction bases with no gene match: 6. The CDR3 coding sequence is TGTGCCAGCAGCTTGTGGACAGGGAGACACAATCAGCCCCAGCATTTT. This codes for CASSLWTGRHNQPQHF. Variable domain in full (rest from reference TRBV5-5 and TRBJ1-5): DAGVTQSPTHLIKTRGQQVTLRCSPISGHKSVSWYQQVLGQGPQFIFQYYEKEERGRGNFPDRFSARQFPNYSSELNVNALLLGDSALYLCASSLWTGRHNQPQHFGDGTRLSIL.

J is TRBJ1-2 and V is TRBV15; D is ambiguous. V lost 0 bases and J 4 bases, leaving 9 bases between the germline ends. This CDR3 has 14 amino acids. CDR1 LNHNV and CDR2 YYDKDF come from the germline V gene (reference sequence). CDR3 loop: CATSREGAGYGYTF. DNA for the CDR3: TGTGCCACCAGCAGAGAGGGTGCGGGCTATGGCTACACCTTC.

The chain carries TRBV15 and TRBJ2-7; 7 nucleotides align to TRBD2. Per the germline V gene, CDR1 is LNHNV and CDR2 is YYDKDF (reference sequence). Trimming removed 3 bases from V and 4 bases from J; junction bases left unmatched: 6. The CDR3 length is 14 residues. CDR3: CATSRMGGNYEQYF. The CDR3 DNA is TGTGCCACCAGCAGGATGGGAGGGAATTACGAGCAGTACTTC.

The chain has TRBV27 and TRBJ2-6, with D tentatively TRBD1 (6 bases). The CDR3 runs 16 residues. Germline V gene data show CDR1 as MNHEY and CDR2 as SMNVEV (reference sequence). The germline V and J ends were trimmed by 5 bases and 2 bases, with 13 bases remaining between them. CDR3 loop: CASSGQRRAGANVLTF. The DNA of the CDR3 is TGTGCCAGCAGTGGACAGCGGCGCGCTGGGGCCAACGTCCTGACTTTC.